This T cell receptor (beta chain) was sequenced in a study of blood T cell repertoires in COVID-19. Study in general: Whether acute or convalescent, the COVID-19 samples came from the United States, Italy and Spain.

Study processing details: Amplification from reference gene primers served as the basis for estimated nucleated cell counts. Using immunoSEQ multiplex PCR, the repertoire was profiled, and TCRdb retains in-frame clones only, with some absent. V and J calls and clone size are copied from that table; D and trimming were computed from the DNA. The sample includes 120,000 to 150,000 clones, 81% of them seen just once. The V gene end was trimmed by 5 bases and the J gene end by 5 bases; junction bases not matched to a gene: 5. The CDR3 loop spans 13 amino acids. The chain employs TRBV12-3 or TRBV12-4 and TRBJ2-5, with 7 bases fitting TRBD2. Source material: peripheral blood. The TCR comes from a human donor with acute or convalescent COVID-19. The donor label of this sample is uncertain. This CDR3 reads CASSASGPETQYF. CDR3 sequence (DNA): TGTGCCAGCAGTGCTAGCGGACCCGAGACCCAGTACTTC.